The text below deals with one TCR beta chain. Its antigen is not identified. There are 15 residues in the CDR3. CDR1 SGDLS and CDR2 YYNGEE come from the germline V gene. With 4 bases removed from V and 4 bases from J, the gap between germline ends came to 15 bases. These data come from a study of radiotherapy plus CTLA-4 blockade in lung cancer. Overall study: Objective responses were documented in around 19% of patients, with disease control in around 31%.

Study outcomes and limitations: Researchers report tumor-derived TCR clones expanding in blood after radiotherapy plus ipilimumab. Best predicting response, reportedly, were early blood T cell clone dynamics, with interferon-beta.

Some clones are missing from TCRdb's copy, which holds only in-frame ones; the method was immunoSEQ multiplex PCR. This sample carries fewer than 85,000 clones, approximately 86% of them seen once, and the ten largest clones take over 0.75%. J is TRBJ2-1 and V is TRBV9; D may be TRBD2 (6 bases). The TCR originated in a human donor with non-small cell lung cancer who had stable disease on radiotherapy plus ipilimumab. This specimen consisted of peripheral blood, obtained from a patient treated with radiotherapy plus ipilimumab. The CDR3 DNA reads TGTGCCAGCAGCACCGGGAGAGGGGCTTACAATGAGCAGTTCTTC. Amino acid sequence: CASSTGRGAYNEQFF.